This T cell receptor (beta chain) was obtained from a study of blood T cell repertoires in COVID-19. Turning to the study itself: Samples representing acute and convalescent COVID-19 were sourced from the United States, Italy and Spain.

V lost 3 bases, J lost 4 bases, and 13 bases lay in between. This CDR3 is 14 amino acids long. Germline CDR1 reads SGDLS; CDR2 reads YYNGEE. The method was immunoSEQ multiplex PCR; TCRdb's version includes in-frame clones alone and lacks a portion of them. Seen here are around 25,000 clones, around 69% observed once, and the top ten hold around 20%. This TCR derives from a human donor in a cohort sampled during active or convalescent COVID-19. The specimen sequenced was peripheral blood. The rearrangement uses TRBV9 and TRBJ1-1; a weak D match, TRBD1 (5 bases). DNA of the CDR3: TGTGCCAGCAGCGATGGAGGGGTCAGCACTGAAGCTTTCTTT. Amino acid sequence: CASSDGGVSTEAFF.